This is a list of T cell receptor beta chains from one sample in a study of T cell responses to AZD1222 COVID-19 vaccine. The data were produced by immunoSEQ multiplex PCR, yet TCRdb's version contains in-frame clones alone and is incomplete. This sample carries 100,000 to 120,000 clones, approximately 90% of them seen once, and the ten largest clones take about 7.8%. The sequenced sample was peripheral blood, obtained on day 0 of AZD1222 vaccination. The source of these receptors is an adult in good health. Both conserved end residues are part of each CDR3.

V gene,CDR3 protein
TRBV7-2,CASSPGRDSLLNEKLFF
TRBV7-2,CASSLVAGLNTEAFF
TRBV18,CASSPRLQGPSTNEKLFF
TRBV7-9,CASSLGTNSPLHF
TRBV19,CASSTSGNSNQPQHF
TRBV2,CASSGDDQETQYF
TRBV19,CASSITGGETQYF
TRBV6-5,CASTQGRDSPLHF
TRBV6-5,CASTGLAKNIQYF
TRBV19,CASSDPAGAEQVHTF
TRBV5-6,CASSLARGGYTF
TRBV5-1,CASSLDGTGGVETQYF
TRBV6-5,CASKPTGGNTGELFF
TRBV6-5,CASRGPGQSYGYTF
TRBV19,CASSMGDGLNTEAFF
TRBV21-1,CASSLWTENTEAFF
TRBV4-1,CASSRSGSEAFF
TRBV21-1,CASSNCLRFRTAAQEGNTIYF
TRBV12-5,CASGLVYTEAFF
TRBV4-1,CASSQDDGHRGEKLFF
TRBV5-1,CASSPGPYGYTF
TRBV27,CASSYSAGELFF
TRBV10-3,CAISRTGPDYEQYF
TRBV6-5,CAIDEGTGGTDTQYF
TRBV19,CASSIRGSFPYEQYF
TRBV24-1,CATSDTGTANEKLFF
TRBV18,CASSPQPGDNSPLHF
TRBV6-1,CASSEALSRGKYGYTF
TRBV28,CASTGLAGGEQYF
TRBV4-2,CASSQDLGGGYGYTF
TRBV27,CASSKLAGGLYEQYF
TRBV7-9,CASSPLAGSSYEQYF
TRBV19,CASSITTTGGSIGYTF
TRBV10-3,CAISESTEPQHF
TRBV7-7,CASSLGQGTGNEQFF
TRBV7-8,CASSDLRDTNQPQHF
TRBV12-3/TRBV12-4,CASSSQGNQPQHF
TRBV18,CASSPDNWGEKLFF
TRBV7-9,CASSPLEWQPGGTQYF
TRBV24-1,CATSARLAESYNEQFF
TRBV5-1,CASSLDGFNYGYTF
TRBV11-2,CASSLAGYVNTEAFF
TRBV3-1/TRBV3-2,CASSQPGVAGGPDEQFF
TRBV4-1,CASSQWGGYTF
TRBV6-6,CASKDGVRAFF
TRBV2,CASSERQGRLTEAFF
TRBV2,CASSEGLANYGYTF
TRBV18,CASSPRAAGGYSNQPQHF
TRBV5-1,CASSLQREQYF
TRBV10-3,CAISGGGGANYGYTF
TRBV3-1/TRBV3-2,CASSQRDRNTEAFF
TRBV4-1,CASSLDRGATNEKLFF
TRBV19,CASHRKGDSNQPQHF
TRBV18,CASSPPGAGASDTQYF
TRBV3-1/TRBV3-2,CASSQDRTVLPGELFF
TRBV7-8,CASSFRSRDSSYEQYF
TRBV30,CAWRQYLNTEAFF
TRBV19,CASTPGQINTGELFF
TRBV5-4,CASSLAGVLGQPQHF
TRBV19,CASSITSHHYEQYF